The clone carrying this T cell receptor beta chain has a single count. The entry originates in a study of shared clonotypes between healthy human individuals. Some clones are missing from TCRdb's copy, which holds only in-frame ones; the method was immunoSEQ multiplex PCR. The sample records 2,500,000 or so clones, 80% to 95% being singletons. After removal of 0 bases from V and 10 bases from J, the junction contained 10 bases not matched to a gene. CDR1 SGDLS and CDR2 YYNGEE come from the germline V gene. There are 15 residues in the CDR3. The TCR sequence derives from a man aged 18 to 29 in good health. Some clones in this sample may be carry-over from other donors' samples. The genes are TRBV9 and TRBJ2-1; 7 positions match TRBD2. The sample consisted of naive CD4+ T cells from PBMCs. The subset here: CD45RA+ positively selected. Here the CDR3 reads CASSVGGGSVEEQFF. Written as DNA, the CDR3 is TGTGCCAGCAGCGTAGGCGGCGGGAGTGTCGAGGAGCAGTTCTTC.